This T cell receptor (beta chain) appears in the sequencing data of a study of shared T cell receptors in the human thymus. From germline, CDR1 is MRHNA and CDR2 SNTAGT. The CDR3 spans 16 residues. Trimming took 0 bases from V and 7 from J; bases not matched to a gene: 9. Only a few counts were recorded for this clone. Assay used: immunoSEQ multiplex PCR; TCRdb lists only in-frame clones, some missing. The sample yields under 700,000 clones, 75% to 85% seen once. This sample was shared with a second study, whose subject was human thymus T cells. In that study: Donors were healthy Finnish babies undergoing corrective operations for congenital heart defects. Surgeons resected thymus tissue during corrective heart surgery. Thymic and blood repertoires appeared to carry a bias in their V and J gene usage. Unrelated individuals were reported by related research to share highly overlapping thymic repertoires.

This receptor was identified in a boy in the first two years of life with a congenital heart defect. The rearrangement joins TRBV6-4 to TRBJ2-1, with 7 nucleotides matching TRBD2. The specimen sequenced was thymocytes. CDR3 sequence (DNA): TGTGCCAGCAGTGACTCTGGTGGGAGGGCCGAAAATGAGCAGTTCTTC. Translation: CASSDSGGRAENEQFF.